These 26 T cell receptor beta chains were sequenced from one sample in a study of PD-1 blockade in classical Hodgkin lymphoma. Brentuximab vedotin exposure varied among the patients, all of whom had relapsed after autologous stem cell transplantation. Produced via immunoSEQ multiplex PCR; TCRdb's table is partial and in-frame only. The table includes 40,000 to 55,000 clones, about 88% detected once. The sample in question was peripheral blood mononuclear cells (PBMCs), obtained at baseline. These receptors were taken from a human donor with classical Hodgkin lymphoma.

The CDR3 bases are TGTGCCAGCAGTGAATATCGGGGGACACCGCCGGGGGAGACCCAGTACTTC. Protein: CASSEYRGTPPGETQYF. The rearrangement links TRBV25-1 to TRBJ2-5; D possibly matches TRBD1 or TRBD2 (6 bases each). CDR1 and CDR2 from the germline V gene are MGHDK and SYGVNS. CDR3 length: 17 amino acids. Trimming removed 0 bases from V and 5 bases from J, with 19 bases in between.

The chain has TRBV4-1 and TRBJ2-5, with D maybe TRBD1 (6 bases). Trimming took 0 bases from V and 4 from J, leaving 15 bases between them. The length of the CDR3 is 16 residues. The germline gives CDR1 MGHRA, CDR2 YSYEKL. The CDR3 here is CASSQEPRGWVETQYF. The CDR3 nucleotides read TGCGCCAGCAGCCAAGAGCCCAGGGGATGGGTAGAGACCCAGTACTTC.

The count of this clone is one. V gene TRBV7-6 combines with J gene TRBJ2-7; TRBD1 aligns across 8 bases. From germline, CDR1 is SGHVS and CDR2 FNYEAQ. CDR3 length equals 15 residues. With 0 bases clipped from V and 3 bases from J, the junction kept 4 bases outside the gene matches. CDR3 in amino acids: CASSLADRDLYEQYF. The DNA for the CDR3 is TGTGCCAGCAGCTTAGCGGACAGGGATCTCTACGAGCAGTACTTC.

The chain couples TRBV2 to TRBJ1-4, with D possibly matching TRBD1 (6 bases). This CDR3 is built from 13 residues. V lost 8 bases and J 0 bases, leaving 7 bases between the germline ends. Germline CDR1 and CDR2: SNHLY and FYNNEI. As DNA, the CDR3 is TGTGCCAGCCGGACAGCAACTAATGAAAAACTGTTTTTT. Protein sequence: CASRTATNEKLFF.

The chain uses TRBV6-1 and TRBJ2-2; unclear D gene. CDR3 size: 14 residues. V was trimmed by 6 bases and J by 0 bases, leaving 8 bases between them. CDR1 MNHNS and CDR2 SASEGT come from the germline V gene. This chain's CDR3 is CASRAIANTGELFF. For the CDR3, the DNA is TGTGCCAGCAGGGCTATCGCGAACACCGGGGAGCTGTTTTTT.

This clone was recorded once. This chain links TRBV28 with TRBJ2-1; TRBD2 matches 13 bases. This CDR3 region has 16 residues. Looked up from germline, CDR1 is MDHEN and CDR2 is SYDVKM. With V trimmed by 5 bases and J by 5 bases, 6 bases remained unmatched. The CDR3 protein is CASSLLAGGPDNEQFF. The CDR3 nucleotides are TGTGCCAGCAGTCTACTAGCGGGGGGGCCCGACAATGAGCAGTTCTTC.

The chain combines TRBV25-1 with TRBJ1-4; a weak D match, TRBD1 (5 bases). The V end was cut by 3 bases, the J end by 10 bases, with 18 bases between. Germline lookup yields CDR1 MGHDK and CDR2 SYGVNS. The CDR3 covers 15 residues. The chain's CDR3 is CASSETTGKGGKLFF. CDR3 nucleotides: TGTGCCAGCAGTGAGACTACAGGAAAAGGAGGAAAACTGTTTTTT.

The V call is TRBV6-1, the J call TRBJ1-5; the match to TRBD1 covers 7 bases. The CDR3 sequence is 14 residues long. V shed 6 bases, J shed 7 bases, and the junction held 9 bases outside the gene matches. Germline V CDR1 and CDR2: MNHNS, SASEGT. The CDR3 here is CASRYTGDSQPQHF. In DNA, the CDR3 is TGTGCCAGCAGATACACAGGGGATTCGCAGCCCCAGCATTTT.

The rearrangement links TRBV5-1 to TRBJ2-7; TRBD1 matches at 8 bases. Trimming took 4 bases from V and 1 from J; bases not matched to a gene: 7. CDR1 is SGHRS and CDR2 is YFSETQ in the germline V gene. The CDR3 runs to 15 residues. The CDR3, as DNA: TGCGCCAGCAGCGGAGGGACAGGCACGTCCTACGAGCAGTACTTC. Encoded protein: CASSGGTGTSYEQYF.

This clone has more than one count but fewer than ten. The V gene is TRBV6-1, the J gene TRBJ2-3, with D tentatively TRBD1 or TRBD2 (7 bases each). V lost 2 bases and J 4 bases, leaving 13 bases between the germline ends. Germline V gene sequence: CDR1 MNHNS, CDR2 SASEGT. The CDR3 extends over 15 amino acids. The CDR3 DNA is TGTGCCAGCAGTGAACAGGGGGGAGGGTCAGATACGCAGTATTTT. Translated, it gives CASSEQGGGSDTQYF.

This chain connects TRBV10-2 to TRBJ2-3, with 9 bases lining up with TRBD2. Per the germline V gene, CDR1 is WSHSY and CDR2 is SAAADI. The CDR3 runs to 15 residues. Trimming removed 4 bases from V and 1 base from J; junction bases left unmatched: 3. The CDR3 sequence is CASSGLAEGTDTQYF. For the CDR3, the DNA is TGCGCCAGCAGTGGACTAGCGGAGGGCACAGATACGCAGTATTTT.

The rearrangement joins TRBV5-1 to TRBJ1-2; 9 bases map to TRBD1. The CDR3 length is 16 residues. The ends lost 7 bases at V and 8 bases at J; junction bases unmatched: 18. Germline CDR1 and CDR2: SGHRS and YFSETQ. The CDR3 coding sequence is TGCGCCAGCGGCCTCCCCCAGGACAGGGGTCGACGAGGCTACACCTTC. This translates into CASGLPQDRGRRGYTF. The complete variable domain, with remaining parts taken from reference TRBV5-1 and TRBJ1-2, reads KAGVTQTPRYLIKTRGQQVTLSCSPISGHRSVSWYQQTPGQGLQFLFEYFSETQRNKGNFPGRFSGRQFSNSRSEMNVSTLELGDSALYLCASGLPQDRGRRGYTFGSGTRLTVV.

V usage is TRBV7-2 and J usage is TRBJ2-5; maybe TRBD1 (5 bases). V shed 6 bases and J shed 5 bases, with 16 bases lying between them. CDR3 length: 14 residues. Germline CDR1 reads SGHTA; CDR2 reads FQGNSA. CDR3 DNA sequence: TGTGCCAGCAGATTGGACACTACAACGGAGACCCAGTACTTC. Its translation is CASRLDTTTETQYF.

The chain couples TRBV7-9 to TRBJ2-1; D possibly corresponds to TRBD1 (6 bases). V was shortened by 5 bases and J by 3 bases, with 14 bases between the two germline ends. In germline, CDR1 is SEHNR, CDR2 FQNEAQ (reference sequence). The CDR3 runs 15 residues. DNA for the CDR3: TGTGCCAGCAGCCCGAGCACAGGGTTCTACAATGAGCAGTTCTTC. It encodes CASSPSTGFYNEQFF.

The genes are TRBV2 and TRBJ1-5; the D is unclear. V gave up 1 base and J gave up 0 bases, with 4 bases separating them. CDR3 length equals 14 residues. Per the germline V gene, CDR1 is SNHLY and CDR2 is FYNNEI. This chain's CDR3 is CASSEGYSNQPQHF. CDR3 bases: TGTGCCAGCAGTGAAGGGTATAGCAATCAGCCCCAGCATTTT.

This clone was counted a single time. The V and J genes are TRBV12-5 and TRBJ2-5, with 8 bases lining up with TRBD1. In germline, CDR1 is LGHNT, CDR2 FRNRAP. The junction had 9 bases not matched to a gene; V was cut back by 2 bases and J by 4 bases. This CDR3 contains 16 residues. CDR3 nucleotides: TGTGCTAGTGGTTTGCAAACGACAGGGGCACCAGAGACCCAGTACTTC. The encoded protein is CASGLQTTGAPETQYF.

This chain joins TRBV29-1 and TRBJ2-2; D call uncertain. This CDR3 region has 15 residues. V was shortened by 5 bases and J by 7 bases, with 20 bases between the two germline ends. CDR1 and CDR2 (germline): SQVTM, ANQGSEA. CDR3 in amino acids: CSVPTGLPYSGELFF. In nucleotides, the CDR3 is TGCAGCGTTCCCACGGGTCTCCCGTATAGCGGGGAGCTGTTTTTT.

The rearrangement uses TRBV11-2 and TRBJ2-7; D may be TRBD2 (5 bases). CDR1 is SGHAT and CDR2 is FQNNGV in the germline V gene. The CDR3 is 14 residues long. The V gene lost 5 bases and the J gene lost 5 bases, with 16 bases spanning the gap. For the CDR3, the DNA is TGTGCCAGCAGCGGAGGAATGAGGACCGACGAGCAGTACTTC. Protein: CASSGGMRTDEQYF.

V and J are TRBV5-1 and TRBJ1-5; 10 bases agree with TRBD1. CDR1 is SGHRS, CDR2 YFSETQ, per germline. Trimming at V came to 3 bases and at J to 6 bases, leaving 3 bases not matched to a gene. The CDR3 is 14 residues long. CDR3 DNA: TGCGCCAGCAGCTCGACAGGGGGCGGTCAGCCCCAGCATTTT. Amino acid sequence: CASSSTGGGQPQHF.

This sequence joins TRBV5-6 and TRBJ2-7; 8 bases map to TRBD1. Germline lookup yields CDR1 SGHDT and CDR2 YYEEEE. This CDR3 comprises 16 residues. Trimming cost V 1 base and J 1 base; bases outside gene matches: 7. In nucleotides, the CDR3 is TGTGCCAGCAGCTTGCCCCCGGGACAGGCTTCCTACGAGCAGTACTTC. It specifies CASSLPPGQASYEQYF. The variable domain in full, completed from reference TRBV5-6 and TRBJ2-7, reads DAGVTQSPTHLIKTRGQQVTLRCSPKSGHDTVSWYQQALGQGPQFIFQYYEEEERQRGNFPDRFSGHQFPNYSSELNVNALLLGDSALYLCASSLPPGQASYEQYFGPGTRLTVT.

The V gene is TRBV18, the J gene TRBJ2-7; D may be TRBD2 (6 bases). Deletions cut 3 bases from V and 7 bases from J, with 16 bases between. The CDR3 consists of 14 residues. Germline CDR1 reads KGHSH; CDR2 reads LQKENI. CDR3 amino acids: CASSPGRGRYEQYF. In DNA form, the CDR3 reads TGTGCCAGCTCACCGGGTCGGGGGAGGTATGAGCAGTACTTC.

The chain has TRBV27 and TRBJ2-5; D remains ambiguous. V shed 3 bases and J shed 7 bases, with 6 bases lying between them. Germline V gene lookup returns CDR1 MNHEY and CDR2 SMNVEV (reference sequence). The CDR3 is 11 residues long. CDR3 protein: CASSFLGTQYF. DNA of the CDR3: TGTGCCAGCAGTTTTCTCGGGACCCAGTACTTC.

The chain recombines TRBV7-9 with TRBJ1-1; D call uncertain. CDR3 length: 14 amino acids. CDR1 is SEHNR, CDR2 FQNEAQ, per germline (reference sequence). V was cut by 1 base and J by 5 bases, with 11 bases left in between. The CDR3 DNA follows: TGTGCCAGCAGCTTAGGGACGGGATTTACTGAAGCTTTCTTT. It encodes CASSLGTGFTEAFF.

The J gene is TRBJ1-2, the V gene TRBV7-3, with a weak D call TRBD1 (5 bases). The CDR3 totals 13 residues. V was clipped by 2 bases and J by 8 bases, with 12 bases between them. Germline values: CDR1 SGHTA, CDR2 FQGTGA. The CDR3 loop reads CASSLRQGSGYTF. The CDR3 DNA is TGTGCCAGCAGCTTACGGCAGGGTAGCGGCTACACCTTC. The entire variable domain, with the rest obtained from reference TRBV7-3 and TRBJ1-2, is as follows: GAGVSQTPSNKVTEKGKYVELRCDPISGHTALYWYRQSLGQGPEFLIYFQGTGAADDSGLPNDRFFAVRPEGSVSTLKIQRTERGDSAVYLCASSLRQGSGYTFGSGTRLTVV.

This clone has just one count. The CDR3 bases are TGTGCCACTTCAAGGACCATCGGTGAAAAACTGTTTTTT. Protein: CATSRTIGEKLFF. The chain recombines TRBV6-5 with TRBJ1-4; D remains unclear. V was pared by 10 bases and J by 7 bases, with 16 bases between. This CDR3 spans 13 amino acids. CDR1 and CDR2 (germline): MNHEY, SVGAGI.

The chain couples TRBV4-3 to TRBJ2-4; TRBD1 matches 9 bases. The germline gives CDR1 LGHNA, CDR2 YSLEER. After removal of 3 bases from V and 7 bases from J, the junction contained 7 bases not matched to a gene. This CDR3 spans 15 amino acids. CDR3 amino acids: CASSQGQGGNNIQYF. The CDR3 DNA reads as TGCGCCAGCAGCCAGGGACAGGGAGGGAATAACATTCAGTACTTC.